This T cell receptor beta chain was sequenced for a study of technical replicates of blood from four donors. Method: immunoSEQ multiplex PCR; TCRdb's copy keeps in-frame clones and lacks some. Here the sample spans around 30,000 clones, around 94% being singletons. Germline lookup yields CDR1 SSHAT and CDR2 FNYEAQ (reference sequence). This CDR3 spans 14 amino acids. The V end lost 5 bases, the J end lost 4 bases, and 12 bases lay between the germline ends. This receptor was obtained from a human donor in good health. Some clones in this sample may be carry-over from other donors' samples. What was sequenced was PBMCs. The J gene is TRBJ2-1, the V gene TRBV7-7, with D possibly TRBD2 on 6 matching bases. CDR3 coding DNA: TGTGCCAGCAGCCCGGGACTTAATTACAATGAGCAGTTCTTC. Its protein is CASSPGLNYNEQFF.